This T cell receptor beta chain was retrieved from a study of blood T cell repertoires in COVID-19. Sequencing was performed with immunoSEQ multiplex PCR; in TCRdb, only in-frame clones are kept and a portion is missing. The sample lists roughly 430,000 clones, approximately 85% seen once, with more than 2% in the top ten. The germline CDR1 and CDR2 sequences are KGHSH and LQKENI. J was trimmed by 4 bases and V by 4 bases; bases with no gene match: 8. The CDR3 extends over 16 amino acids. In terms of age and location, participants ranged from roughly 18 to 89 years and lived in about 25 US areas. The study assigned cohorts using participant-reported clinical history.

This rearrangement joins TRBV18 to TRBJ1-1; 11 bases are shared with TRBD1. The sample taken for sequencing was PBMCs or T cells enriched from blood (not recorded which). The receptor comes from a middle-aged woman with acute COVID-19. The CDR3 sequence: CASSQGQGVGGTEAFF. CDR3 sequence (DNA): TGTGCCAGCTCACAGGGACAGGGGGTAGGGGGCACTGAAGCTTTCTTT.